This TCR beta chain appears in the sequencing data of a study of cytomegalovirus exposure and HLA in healthy donors. Produced via immunoSEQ multiplex PCR; TCRdb's table is partial and in-frame only. The table lists about 120,000 clones, around 87% of them singletons. The germline CDR1 and CDR2 sequences are MNHNS and SASEGT. Germline trimming cut 2 bases from V and 7 bases from J; bases unmatched to any gene: 5. This CDR3 comprises 16 residues. This TCR came from a young woman in good health and CMV-seropositive. The V call is TRBV6-1, the J call TRBJ2-1, with TRBD2 identical over 13 bases. Sequencing was done on a sample of PBMCs. Here the CDR3 reads CASSEIKTSGGNEQFF. The CDR3 coding sequence is TGTGCCAGCAGTGAAATAAAGACTAGCGGGGGGAATGAGCAGTTCTTC.